The 13 T cell receptor beta chains below were found in one sample sequenced in a study of blood T cell repertoires in COVID-19. The table came from immunoSEQ multiplex PCR; TCRdb's copy has only in-frame clones and leaves some out. The repertoire holds 150,000 to 200,000 clones, with 80% as singletons. Sequences were obtained from PBMCs or T cells enriched from blood (not recorded which). The receptor set was obtained from a man aged 40-49 years who had recovered from COVID-19.

This clone has just a few counts. V usage is TRBV18 and J usage is TRBJ2-1; D may be TRBD2 (5 bases). This CDR3 contains 15 residues. V lost 2 bases, J lost 2 bases, and 10 bases lay in between. Germline CDR1 reads KGHSH; CDR2 reads LQKENI. This CDR3 reads CASSPGAAPYNEQFF. CDR3 bases: TGTGCCAGCTCACCAGGAGCGGCCCCCTACAATGAGCAGTTCTTC.

This clone was detected a few times. The chain joins TRBV5-6 to TRBJ2-7; D remains ambiguous. CDR3 length: 15 residues. Trimming removed 3 bases from V and 1 base from J, with 14 bases in between. The germline V gene encodes CDR1 SGHDT and CDR2 YYEEEE. CDR3 in DNA: TGTGCCAGCAGCTCTGGAGTTAGGCTTTCCTACGAGCAGTACTTC. Its protein product is CASSSGVRLSYEQYF.

This clone was detected only once. CDR3 bases: TGTGCCAGCAGCTTAAACGGTAACACAGATACGCAGTATTTT. Encoded protein: CASSLNGNTDTQYF. The V and J genes are TRBV13 and TRBJ2-3; D gene unclear. V lost 2 bases and J 2 bases, leaving 8 bases between the germline ends. The CDR3 contains 14 residues. CDR1 PRHDT and CDR2 FYEKMQ come from the germline V gene (reference sequence).

V is TRBV6-1 and J is TRBJ1-3; D call uncertain. The CDR3 length is 16 residues. The V end was cut by 2 bases, the J end by 2 bases, with 13 bases between. Germline-derived CDR1 and CDR2 are MNHNS and SASEGT. DNA for the CDR3: TGTGCCAGCAGTGAACAGGTGGCAGATGCTGGAAACACCATATATTTT. It encodes CASSEQVADAGNTIYF.

V is TRBV30 and J is TRBJ2-7, with D uncertain. The germline V gene has CDR1 GTSNPN and CDR2 SVGIG (reference sequence). This CDR3 is 10 amino acids long. Trimming removed 5 bases from V and 6 bases from J, with 8 bases in between. The DNA of the CDR3 is TGTGCCTGGGGCGGTGCCGAGCAGTACTTC. Its protein product is CAWGGAEQYF.

The J gene is TRBJ1-3, the V gene TRBV9, with D unresolved. Per the germline V gene, CDR1 is SGDLS and CDR2 is YYNGEE. The CDR3 runs to 15 residues. Trimming cost V 3 bases and J 8 bases, with 18 bases left between them. CDR3 in DNA: TGTGCCAGCAGCGCCGAGGTTCACGGGGAAGACACCATATATTTT. As protein: CASSAEVHGEDTIYF.

The chain has TRBV3-1 (or the pseudogene TRBV3-2) and TRBJ1-2; no clear D gene. This CDR3 is built from 11 residues. Germline CDR1 is LGHDT and CDR2 is YNNKEL (reference sequence). With 3 bases removed from V and 5 bases from J, the gap between germline ends came to 4 bases. Here the CDR3 DNA reads TGTGCCAGCAGCCACGGGTATGGCTACACCTTC. Translated: CASSHGYGYTF.

This clone occurred a few times. The genes are TRBV2 and TRBJ2-1; D call uncertain. Trimming cost V 3 bases and J 0 bases, with 12 bases left between them. Germline CDR1 is SNHLY and CDR2 is FYNNEI. This CDR3 is 16 amino acids long. CDR3 protein: CASSDHRFSSYNEQFF. The CDR3 bases are TGTGCCAGCAGTGATCACAGATTCAGCTCCTACAATGAGCAGTTCTTC.

This chain connects TRBV7-9 to TRBJ2-1; 7 nucleotides align to TRBD1. Losses at the gene ends were 2 bases for V and 0 bases for J; bases not matched to a gene: 4. From germline, CDR1 is SEHNR and CDR2 FQNEAQ (reference sequence). The CDR3 contains 16 residues. The CDR3 here is CASSLPTGSSYNEQFF. For the CDR3, the DNA is TGTGCCAGCAGCTTACCGACAGGGAGCTCCTACAATGAGCAGTTCTTC.

V gene TRBV5-1 combines with J gene TRBJ2-5; perhaps TRBD2 as D (6 bases). V was pared by 2 bases and J by 1 base, with 9 bases between. The CDR3 extends over 14 amino acids. The germline CDR1 and CDR2 sequences are SGHRS and YFSETQ. This CDR3 is CASSFSGPQETQYF. The DNA of the CDR3 is TGCGCCAGCAGCTTCAGCGGGCCCCAAGAGACCCAGTACTTC.

V and J are TRBV25-1 and TRBJ1-5, with D unclear. V was cut by 4 bases and J by 4 bases, with 11 bases left in between. CDR1 is MGHDK, CDR2 SYGVNS, per germline. The CDR3 loop spans 14 amino acids. CDR3 nucleotides: TGTGCCAGCAGTGGCCCGGGAAGGAATCAGCCCCAGCATTTT. This codes for CASSGPGRNQPQHF.

This clone turned up a few times. The chain links TRBV13 to TRBJ1-1, with 9 bases aligning to TRBD1. The CDR3 runs 15 residues. Germline CDR1 and CDR2: PRHDT and FYEKMQ (reference sequence). The V gene end was trimmed by 2 bases and the J gene end by 1 base; junction bases not matched to a gene: 2. The CDR3 region is CASSLNRGQNTEAFF. CDR3 in DNA: TGTGCCAGCAGCTTAAACAGGGGGCAGAACACTGAAGCTTTCTTT.

This chain uses TRBV5-1 with TRBJ1-1; TRBD1 matches at 8 bases. Trimming at V came to 4 bases and at J to 8 bases, leaving 7 bases not matched to a gene. From germline, CDR1 is SGHRS and CDR2 YFSETQ. The length of the CDR3 is 13 residues. DNA of the CDR3: TGCGCCAGCAGCACCGGACAGGGTACCGAAGCTTTCTTT. Encoded protein: CASSTGQGTEAFF.